A single sample gave rise to the 9 T cell receptor beta chains below, sequenced in a study of sequential checkpoint blockade in melanoma. As for treatment: randomized to nivolumab then ipilimumab (arm A) or the reverse (arm B). TCRdb keeps only in-frame clones here, not all; method: immunoSEQ multiplex PCR. The profile shows 12,000 or so clones, 65% to 85% of them singletons. This specimen was CD8+ T cells sorted from blood (inferred from file names), taken from a patient given nivolumab and ipilimumab in sequence. All receptors come from a human donor with melanoma.

This chain links TRBV7-9 with TRBJ2-1; TRBD2 matches 7 bases. The CDR3 length is 15 residues. Unmatched junction bases numbered 7, after V lost 4 bases and J lost 4 bases. Germline V CDR1 and CDR2: SEHNR, FQNEAQ (reference sequence). The CDR3: CASSSGLAEYNEQFF. The CDR3 DNA reads TGTGCCAGCAGCTCGGGGCTAGCGGAATACAATGAGCAGTTCTTC.

The genes are TRBV2 and TRBJ2-7, with TRBD2 identical over 15 bases. Trimming removed 6 bases from V and 2 bases from J; junction bases left unmatched: 8. Per the germline V gene, CDR1 is SNHLY and CDR2 is FYNNEI. This CDR3 is 17 amino acids long. CDR3 sequence (DNA): TGTGCCAGCAGCGGTCGGACTAGCGGGGGGGCCCCCTACGAGCAGTACTTC. It translates to CASSGRTSGGAPYEQYF.

This clone has a single count. This chain links TRBV5-1 with TRBJ2-1; possibly TRBD2 for D (6 bases). CDR1 is SGHRS, CDR2 YFSETQ, per germline. The ends were cut back, 4 bases at V and 2 bases at J, with 13 bases in the middle. The CDR3 loop spans 15 amino acids. The CDR3 reads CASSHRAGPYNEQFF. The CDR3 nucleotides read TGCGCCAGCAGCCACCGGGCGGGACCCTACAATGAGCAGTTCTTC.

The rearrangement joins TRBV6-4 to TRBJ2-7, with 11 positions matching TRBD2. The ends lost 5 bases at V and 0 bases at J; junction bases unmatched: 3. This CDR3 region has 15 residues. Germline V gene lookup returns CDR1 MRHNA and CDR2 SNTAGT. CDR3 sequence: CASSSLAGGSYEQYF. CDR3 DNA: TGTGCCAGCAGTTCCCTAGCGGGGGGCTCCTACGAGCAGTACTTC.

This clone appeared a few times. The chain recombines TRBV28 with TRBJ1-5; no definite D call. V was cut by 8 bases and J by 0 bases, with 8 bases left in between. This CDR3 comprises 13 residues. CDR1 and CDR2 from the germline V gene are MDHEN and SYDVKM. This chain's CDR3 is CASADYSNQPQHF. In DNA, the CDR3 is TGTGCCAGCGCGGACTATAGCAATCAGCCCCAGCATTTT.

The V call is TRBV4-2, the J call TRBJ2-7, with TRBD1 identical over 10 bases. V gave up 0 bases and J gave up 3 bases; unmatched junction bases: 5. Germline assignment: CDR1 LGHNA and CDR2 YNFKEQ. This CDR3 comprises 16 residues. Here the CDR3 reads CASSQESTGGFYEQYF. The CDR3 nucleotides are TGTGCCAGCAGCCAAGAATCGACAGGGGGCTTCTACGAGCAGTACTTC.

CDR3 nucleotides: TGTGCCAGCAGGAACAACAGGGGGCTGGCAGATACGCAGTATTTT. Its translation is CASRNNRGLADTQYF. This rearrangement joins TRBV2 to TRBJ2-3, with TRBD1 matching over 9 bases. Germline trimming cut 6 bases from V and 4 bases from J; bases unmatched to any gene: 8. In germline, CDR1 is SNHLY, CDR2 FYNNEI. The CDR3 consists of 15 residues.

This clone has a handful of counts. The V call is TRBV10-2, the J call TRBJ2-1; TRBD2 aligns across 15 bases. This CDR3 spans 17 amino acids. Germline CDR1 and CDR2: WSHSY and SAAADI. V dropped 2 bases and J dropped 8; count of bases not matched to a gene: 7. This CDR3 is CASSEPGLAGGRDEQFF. CDR3 nucleotides: TGCGCCAGCAGTGAGCCCGGACTAGCGGGAGGGCGGGATGAGCAGTTCTTC.

V usage is TRBV2 and J usage is TRBJ1-5; TRBD1 is a possible D gene (6 bases). The CDR3 has 12 amino acids. From germline, CDR1 is SNHLY and CDR2 FYNNEI. V was trimmed by 7 bases and J by 6 bases, leaving 10 bases between them. CDR3 sequence reads: CASKVGGQPQHF. CDR3 DNA sequence: TGTGCCAGCAAGGTAGGGGGTCAGCCCCAGCATTTT.